These 27 T cell receptor beta chains came from one sample sequenced in a study of blood T cell repertoires in COVID-19. Produced via immunoSEQ multiplex PCR; TCRdb's table is partial and in-frame only. The table shows tens of thousands of clones, with 70% to 80% occurring only once. The specimen sequenced was peripheral blood. These receptors came from a man aged 60 to 75 with active or convalescent COVID-19.

The chain has TRBV20-1 and TRBJ2-1, with unresolved D. This CDR3 has 11 residues. Trimming stripped 1 base from V and 10 bases from J, with 8 bases between. Germline lookup yields CDR1 DFQATT and CDR2 SNEGSKA (reference sequence). The CDR3 spells CSARGPGEQFF. The CDR3 DNA follows: TGCAGTGCTAGAGGGCCCGGGGAGCAGTTCTTC.

The chain combines TRBV20-1 with TRBJ1-2; 12 nucleotides match TRBD1. The CDR3 totals 16 residues. V gave up 3 bases and J gave up 6 bases; unmatched junction bases: 11. Germline V gene sequence: CDR1 DFQATT, CDR2 SNEGSKA (reference sequence). The CDR3 here is CSASGAPGQGANGYTF. The CDR3, as DNA: TGCAGTGCTAGTGGGGCCCCGGGACAGGGGGCAAATGGCTACACCTTC.

The rearrangement joins TRBV7-3 to TRBJ2-5; 7 nucleotides align to TRBD1. CDR1 is SGHTA and CDR2 is FQGTGA in the germline V gene. CDR3 length: 14 residues. V shed 4 bases and J 2 bases; nucleotides not matched to a gene: 4. The CDR3 sequence: CASSSTGYQETQYF. As DNA, the CDR3 is TGTGCCAGCAGCTCGACAGGGTATCAAGAGACCCAGTACTTC.

Here the CDR3 reads CASSPLGQGFTEAFF. For the CDR3, the DNA is TGTGCCAGCTCACCGTTGGGACAGGGTTTTACTGAAGCTTTCTTT. The chain employs TRBV18 and TRBJ1-1, with 9 bases aligning to TRBD1. With 3 bases clipped from V and 5 bases from J, the junction kept 7 bases outside the gene matches. Germline V gene sequence: CDR1 KGHSH, CDR2 LQKENI. The CDR3 is 15 residues long.

As to this clone: Sequence at one end of the junction differs from germline and may be a read error. The chain links TRBV7-8 to TRBJ2-7, with D possibly matching TRBD2 (5 bases). CDR3 length equals 13 residues. The germline gives CDR1 SGHVS, CDR2 FQNEAQ. The CDR3 DNA is TGTGCCAGCAGCCTAGCAGTGGCAAACGAGCAGTACTTC. This gives the protein CASSLAVANEQYF.

V is TRBV27 and J is TRBJ2-5; 8 bases are shared with TRBD1. The CDR3 consists of 12 residues. Germline lookup yields CDR1 MNHEY and CDR2 SMNVEV (reference sequence). With 8 bases clipped from V and 3 bases from J, the junction kept 2 bases outside the gene matches. DNA for the CDR3: TGTGCCAGCCCGGACAGGGAAGAGACCCAGTACTTC. Protein: CASPDREETQYF.

CDR3 in DNA: TGTGCCAGCAGCCAACAATATAGGACTAGCGGGGCCTCCTACGAGCAGTACTTC. This encodes CASSQQYRTSGASYEQYF. The V and J genes are TRBV4-2 and TRBJ2-7, with TRBD2 matching over 12 bases. CDR3 length equals 18 residues. Germline CDR1 LGHNA, CDR2 YNFKEQ. The J segment lost 0 bases and the V segment lost 2 bases, leaving 8 bases of the junction unmatched.

This clone turned up a few times. The chain recombines TRBV11-2 with TRBJ2-6, with D unclear. V was trimmed by 4 bases and J by 2 bases, leaving 6 bases between them. Looked up from germline, CDR1 is SGHAT and CDR2 is FQNNGV. The CDR3 runs to 14 residues. The CDR3 DNA follows: TGTGCCAGCAGCTCGGGTCCTGGGGCCAACGTCCTGACTTTC. It encodes CASSSGPGANVLTF.

The gene calls are TRBV19 and TRBJ2-5; TRBD2 matches at 9 bases. With V trimmed by 5 bases and J by 3 bases, 19 bases remained unmatched. Per germline, CDR1 LNHDA and CDR2 SQIVND (reference sequence). The CDR3 consists of 19 residues. CDR3 amino acids: CASSPGGLAGAQVKETQYF. The CDR3 DNA sequence: TGTGCCAGTAGTCCGGGGGGATTAGCGGGGGCTCAGGTGAAAGAGACCCAGTACTTC.

This chain joins TRBV7-9 and TRBJ2-5; weak D call: TRBD1 (5 bases). The V gene's germline CDR1 is SEHNR and CDR2 FQNEAQ (reference sequence). Deletions cut 6 bases from V and 2 bases from J, with 13 bases between. This CDR3 region has 14 residues. For the CDR3, the DNA is TGTGCCAGCAGACTGGACATCACGCAAGAGACCCAGTACTTC. It is translated as CASRLDITQETQYF.

CDR3 residues: CASSPVGTGNTEAFF. In DNA form, the CDR3 reads TGTGCCAGCAGCCCCGTAGGGACAGGAAACACTGAAGCTTTCTTT. V usage is TRBV4-2 and J usage is TRBJ1-1; TRBD1 matches 8 bases. This CDR3 spans 15 amino acids. J gave up 2 bases and V 4 bases, and 6 bases lay outside the gene matches. Germline values: CDR1 LGHNA, CDR2 YNFKEQ.

The V call is TRBV28, the J call TRBJ2-7; D is undetermined. Germline values: CDR1 MDHEN, CDR2 SYDVKM. Trimming pared 6 bases from V and 4 bases from J, leaving 7 bases between. This CDR3 has 11 amino acids. As DNA, the CDR3 is TGTGCCAGCAGGGAGACTTACGAGCAGTACTTC. This translates into CASRETYEQYF. The full variable domain, with the rest looked up from reference TRBV28 and TRBJ2-7, is DVKVTQSSRYLVKRTGEKVFLECVQDMDHENMFWYRQDPGLGLRLIYFSYDVKMKEKGDIPEGYSVSREKKERFSLILESASTNQTSMYLCASRETYEQYFGPGTRLTVT.

The rearrangement uses TRBV27 and TRBJ2-3; the match to TRBD2 covers 15 bases. Looked up from germline, CDR1 is MNHEY and CDR2 is SMNVEV (reference sequence). The CDR3 runs to 15 residues. Trimming at V came to 10 bases and at J to 3 bases, leaving 5 bases not matched to a gene. In DNA form, the CDR3 reads TGTGCCATCCGGACTAGCGGGGGGGGAACAGATACGCAGTATTTT. Translation gives CAIRTSGGGTDTQYF.

This chain links TRBV10-1 with TRBJ2-7, with a tentative D call TRBD1 (6 bases). CDR3 length: 11 residues. V gave up 6 bases and J gave up 5 bases, with 8 bases separating them. CDR1 is WNHNN, CDR2 SYGVQD, per germline (reference sequence). This chain's CDR3 is CASRQGNEQYF. CDR3 DNA: TGCGCCAGCAGGCAGGGGAACGAGCAGTACTTC.

The chain links TRBV12-3 or TRBV12-4 to TRBJ1-2; tentative D call: TRBD1 (6 bases). The CDR3 has 12 amino acids. Deletions cut 5 bases from V and 4 bases from J, with 8 bases between. CDR3 sequence (DNA): TGTGCCAGCAGTACCAGGGGCTATGGCTACACCTTC. It specifies CASSTRGYGYTF.

V usage is TRBV6-2 or TRBV6-3 and J usage is TRBJ2-5; D might be TRBD2 (5 bases). V was trimmed by 6 bases and J by 0 bases, leaving 17 bases between them. CDR1 is MNHEY, CDR2 SVGEGT, per germline. This CDR3 spans 16 amino acids. The CDR3 nucleotides read TGTGCCAGCAGCCCTCGAAAGAGCGGTTACCAAGAGACCCAGTACTTC. This encodes CASSPRKSGYQETQYF.

V and J are TRBV12-3 or TRBV12-4 and TRBJ1-5; D is ambiguous. The CDR3 contains 11 residues. The V end lost 5 bases, the J end lost 15 bases, and 14 bases lay between the germline ends. The CDR3 nucleotides are TGTGCCAGCAGTCTTAGTGGGCCCGCGCATTTT. Amino acids: CASSLSGPAHF.

This clone came up a few times. V and J are TRBV4-2 and TRBJ2-7, with 9 bases fitting TRBD2. Germline CDR1 is LGHNA and CDR2 is YNFKEQ. V lost 0 bases, J lost 3 bases, and 9 bases stayed unmatched. The CDR3 extends over 17 amino acids. The CDR3: CASSQEAVTSGIYEQYF. The CDR3 DNA follows: TGTGCCAGCAGCCAAGAAGCTGTGACTAGCGGAATCTACGAGCAGTACTTC.

This clone was observed a single time. The chain is built from TRBV14 and TRBJ2-5, with a possible D match to TRBD2 (6 bases). V lost 4 bases to trimming and J lost 7 bases, with 28 bases between them. The germline V gene encodes CDR1 SGHDN and CDR2 FVKESK. This CDR3 region has 18 residues. CDR3 DNA: TGTGCCAGCAGCCGAAGATCTGGCCGAGGGACCGGGGGAGGGACCCAGTACTTC. Its translation is CASSRRSGRGTGGGTQYF.

V and J are TRBV7-2 and TRBJ2-7; the match to TRBD2 covers 9 bases. The CDR3 runs 15 residues. V lost 2 bases, J lost 6 bases, and 8 bases stayed unmatched. Germline V gene sequence: CDR1 SGHTA, CDR2 FQGNSA. The CDR3 DNA follows: TGTGCCAGCAGCTTATTCGCGGGGGGGCTGGGCGAGCAGTACTTC. Its protein is CASSLFAGGLGEQYF.

This chain joins TRBV16 and TRBJ2-3; unclear D gene. Between the trimmed V and J ends, which lost 6 bases and 1 base, there was a span of 8 bases. The CDR3 runs to 13 residues. The germline V gene has CDR1 KGHSY and CDR2 FQNENV. The CDR3: CASRAAGTDTQYF. CDR3 sequence (DNA): TGTGCCAGCAGGGCCGCAGGCACAGATACGCAGTATTTT.

The V gene is TRBV28, the J gene TRBJ1-1; possibly TRBD1 for D (5 bases). Germline loops: CDR1 MDHEN, CDR2 SYDVKM. CDR3 length: 14 residues. V was cut by 6 bases and J by 1 base, with 12 bases left in between. In nucleotides, the CDR3 is TGTGCCAGCAGCGTGACAGTAGGGAACACTGAAGCTTTCTTT. This codes for CASSVTVGNTEAFF.

The J gene is TRBJ1-3, the V gene TRBV2, with 9 bases fitting TRBD1. Germline V lookup: CDR1 SNHLY, CDR2 FYNNEI. V trimming: 5 bases; J trimming: 2 bases; junction bases outside the gene matches: 7. The CDR3 consists of 16 residues. CDR3 region: CASSRPGQGPGNTIYF. CDR3 DNA sequence: TGTGCCAGCAGTAGACCGGGACAGGGACCTGGAAACACCATATATTTT.

This clone occurred a few times. The chain carries TRBV18 and TRBJ2-7; tentatively, D is TRBD2 (5 bases). The V and J ends lost 1 base and 0 bases respectively, with 7 bases between them. This CDR3 contains 14 residues. Germline values: CDR1 KGHSH, CDR2 LQKENI. CDR3 loop: CASSPLGSSYEQYF. For the CDR3, the DNA is TGTGCCAGCTCACCACTTGGGAGCTCCTACGAGCAGTACTTC.

This chain links TRBV9 with TRBJ2-7; a weak D match, TRBD2 (6 bases). Trimming pared 4 bases from V and 4 bases from J, leaving 24 bases between. The CDR3 is 17 residues long. CDR1 SGDLS and CDR2 YYNGEE come from the germline V gene. CDR3 nucleotide sequence: TGTGCCAGCAGCTCCAACCGCCGGGGGATCGAATCATACGAGCAGTACTTC. Protein: CASSSNRRGIESYEQYF. Together with reference TRBV9 and TRBJ2-7, the CDR3 gives the full variable domain: DSGVTQTPKHLITATGQRVTLRCSPRSGDLSVYWYQQSLDQGLQFLIQYYNGEERAKGNILERFSAQQFPDLHSELNLSSLELGDSALYFCASSSNRRGIESYEQYFGPGTRLTVT.

This chain links TRBV4-1 with TRBJ1-3; D possibly corresponds to TRBD1 (6 bases). Trimming removed 5 bases at V and 4 bases at J, with 18 bases between. CDR1 and CDR2 (germline): MGHRA, YSYEKL. The CDR3 sequence is 16 residues long. The CDR3, as DNA: TGCGCCAGCAGCTTCTTGGGAGCGGGACAAGGAAACACCATATATTTT. As protein: CASSFLGAGQGNTIYF.

The CDR3 bases are TGTGCCAGCACCAATTGGGACAAACAAGAGACCCAGTACTTC. Encoded protein: CASTNWDKQETQYF. This chain links TRBV5-6 with TRBJ2-5, with D perhaps matching TRBD1 (6 bases). Germline assignment: CDR1 SGHDT and CDR2 YYEEEE. The CDR3 consists of 14 residues. V was clipped by 6 bases and J by 2 bases, with 14 bases between them.